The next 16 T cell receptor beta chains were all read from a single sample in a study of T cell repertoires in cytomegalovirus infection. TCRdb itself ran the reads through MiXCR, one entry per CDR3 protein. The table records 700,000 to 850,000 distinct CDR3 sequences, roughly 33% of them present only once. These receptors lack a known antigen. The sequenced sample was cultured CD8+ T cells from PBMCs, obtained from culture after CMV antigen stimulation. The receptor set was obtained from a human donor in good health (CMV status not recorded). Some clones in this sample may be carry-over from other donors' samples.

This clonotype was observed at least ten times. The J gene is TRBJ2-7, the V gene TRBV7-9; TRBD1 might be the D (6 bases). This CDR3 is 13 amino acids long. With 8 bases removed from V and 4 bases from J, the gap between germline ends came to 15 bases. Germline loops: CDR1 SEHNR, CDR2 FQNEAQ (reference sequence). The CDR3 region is CASGNREFYEQYF. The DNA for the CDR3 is TGTGCCAGCGGAAACAGGGAGTTTTACGAGCAGTACTTC. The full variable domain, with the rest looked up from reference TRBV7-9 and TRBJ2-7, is DTGVSQNPRHKITKRGQNVTFRCDPISEHNRLYWYRQTLGQGPEFLTYFQNEAQLEKSRLLSDRFSAERPKGSFSTLEIQRTEQGDSAMYLCASGNREFYEQYFGPGTRLTVT.

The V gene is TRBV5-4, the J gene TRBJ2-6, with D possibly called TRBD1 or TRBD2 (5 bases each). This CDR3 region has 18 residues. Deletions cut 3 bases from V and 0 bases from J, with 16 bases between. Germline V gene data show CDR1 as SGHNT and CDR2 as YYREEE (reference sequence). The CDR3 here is CASSWDLGGISGANVLTF. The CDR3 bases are TGTGCCAGCAGCTGGGACCTTGGAGGAATCTCTGGGGCCAACGTCCTGACTTTC.

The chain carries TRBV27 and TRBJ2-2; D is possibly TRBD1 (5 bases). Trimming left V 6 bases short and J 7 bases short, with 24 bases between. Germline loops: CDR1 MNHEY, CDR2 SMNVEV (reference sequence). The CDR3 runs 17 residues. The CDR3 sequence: CASSDILGARRGGELFF. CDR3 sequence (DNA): TGTGCCAGCAGCGATATATTAGGGGCCAGAAGAGGCGGGGAGCTGTTTTTT.

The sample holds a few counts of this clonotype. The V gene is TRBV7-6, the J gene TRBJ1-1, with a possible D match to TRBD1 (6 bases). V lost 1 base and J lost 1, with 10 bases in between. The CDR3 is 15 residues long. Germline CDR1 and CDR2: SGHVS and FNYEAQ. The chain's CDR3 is CASSLGGGQNTEAFF. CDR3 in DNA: TGTGCCAGCAGCTTAGGGGGGGGGCAGAACACTGAAGCTTTCTTT.

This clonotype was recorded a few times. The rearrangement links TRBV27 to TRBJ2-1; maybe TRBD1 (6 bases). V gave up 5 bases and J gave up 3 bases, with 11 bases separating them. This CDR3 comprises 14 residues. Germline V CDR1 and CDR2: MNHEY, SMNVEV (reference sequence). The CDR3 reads CASSQYRDYNEQFF. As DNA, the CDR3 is TGTGCCAGCAGTCAGTACAGGGACTACAATGAGCAGTTCTTC.

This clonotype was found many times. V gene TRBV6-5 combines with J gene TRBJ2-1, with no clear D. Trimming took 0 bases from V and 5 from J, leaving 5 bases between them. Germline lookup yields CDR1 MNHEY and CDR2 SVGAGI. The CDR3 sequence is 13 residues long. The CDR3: CASSYSRNNEQFF. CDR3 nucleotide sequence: TGTGCCAGCAGTTACTCGCGGAACAATGAGCAGTTCTTC.

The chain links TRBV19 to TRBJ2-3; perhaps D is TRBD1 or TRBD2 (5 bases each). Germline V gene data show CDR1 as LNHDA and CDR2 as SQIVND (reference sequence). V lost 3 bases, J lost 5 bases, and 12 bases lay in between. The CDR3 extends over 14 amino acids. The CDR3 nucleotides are TGTGCCAGTAGTATGAGGGGTCAGGAAGATACGCAGTATTTT. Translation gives CASSMRGQEDTQYF.

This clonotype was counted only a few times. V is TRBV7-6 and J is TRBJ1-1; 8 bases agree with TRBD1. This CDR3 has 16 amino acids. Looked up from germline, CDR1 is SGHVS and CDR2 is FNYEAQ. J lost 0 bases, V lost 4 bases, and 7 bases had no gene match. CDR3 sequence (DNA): TGTGCCAGCAGCTCCGGACAGGGATCACTGAACACTGAAGCTTTCTTT. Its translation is CASSSGQGSLNTEAFF.

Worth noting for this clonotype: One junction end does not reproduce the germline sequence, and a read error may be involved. The CDR3 nucleotides read TGTGCCAACAGTTCCCGGGGGGGAACCTACAATGAGCAGTTCTTC. Translating gives CANSSRGGTYNEQFF. V usage is TRBV6-5 and J usage is TRBJ2-1; TRBD2 agrees at 8 bases. CDR1 and CDR2 (germline): MNHEY, SVGAGI. This CDR3 comprises 15 residues.

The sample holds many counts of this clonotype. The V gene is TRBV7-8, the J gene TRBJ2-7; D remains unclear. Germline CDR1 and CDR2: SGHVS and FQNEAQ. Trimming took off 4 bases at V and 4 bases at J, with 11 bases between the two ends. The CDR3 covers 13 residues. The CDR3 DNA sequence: TGTGCCAGCAGCTCCGGACGGCTTTACGAGCAGTACGTC. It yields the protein CASSSGRLYEQYV.

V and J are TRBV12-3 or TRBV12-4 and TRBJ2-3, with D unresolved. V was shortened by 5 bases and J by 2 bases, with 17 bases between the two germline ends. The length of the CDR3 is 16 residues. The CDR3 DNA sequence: TGTGCCAGCAGTCCCGGCTCCGGTTTTCACACAGATACGCAGTATTTT. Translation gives CASSPGSGFHTDTQYF.

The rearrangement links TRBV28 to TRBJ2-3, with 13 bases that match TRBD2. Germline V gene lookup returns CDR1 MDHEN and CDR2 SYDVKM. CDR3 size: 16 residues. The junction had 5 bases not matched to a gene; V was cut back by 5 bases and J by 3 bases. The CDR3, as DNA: TGTGCCAGCAGTCCCGGACTAGCGGGGGTGACAGATACGCAGTATTTT. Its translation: CASSPGLAGVTDTQYF. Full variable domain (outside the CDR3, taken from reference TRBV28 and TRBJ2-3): DVKVTQSSRYLVKRTGEKVFLECVQDMDHENMFWYRQDPGLGLRLIYFSYDVKMKEKGDIPEGYSVSREKKERFSLILESASTNQTSMYLCASSPGLAGVTDTQYFGPGTRLTVL.

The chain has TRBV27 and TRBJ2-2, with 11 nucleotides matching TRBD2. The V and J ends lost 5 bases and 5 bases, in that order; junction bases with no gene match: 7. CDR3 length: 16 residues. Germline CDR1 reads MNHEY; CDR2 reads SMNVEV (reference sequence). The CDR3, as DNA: TGTGCCAGCAGTCTTAGCGGGGGGGCCGGGACCGGGGAGCTGTTTTTT. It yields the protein CASSLSGGAGTGELFF.

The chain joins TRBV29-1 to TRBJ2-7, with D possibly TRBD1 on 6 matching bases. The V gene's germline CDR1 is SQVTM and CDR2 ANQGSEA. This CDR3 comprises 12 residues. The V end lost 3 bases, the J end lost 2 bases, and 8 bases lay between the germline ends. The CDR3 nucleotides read TGCAGCGTTGATACAGGGACCTACGAGCAGTACTTC. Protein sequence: CSVDTGTYEQYF.

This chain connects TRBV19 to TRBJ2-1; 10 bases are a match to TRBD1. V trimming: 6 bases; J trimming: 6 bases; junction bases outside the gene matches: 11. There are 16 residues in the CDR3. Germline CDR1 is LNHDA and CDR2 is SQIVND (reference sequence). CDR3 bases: TGTGCCAGTAGACTCAACCGCCGGGACAGGGGCAATGAGCAGTTCTTC. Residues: CASRLNRRDRGNEQFF.

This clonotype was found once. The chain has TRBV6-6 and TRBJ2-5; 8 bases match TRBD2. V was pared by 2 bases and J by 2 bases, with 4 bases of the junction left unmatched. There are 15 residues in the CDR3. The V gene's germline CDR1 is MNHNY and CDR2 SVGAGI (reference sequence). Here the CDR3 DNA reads TGTGCCAGCAGTTACCGGGGGGGGAGTCAAGAGACCCAGTACTTC. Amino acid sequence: CASSYRGGSQETQYF.